This T cell receptor (beta chain) emerged from a study of blood T cell repertoires in COVID-19. Looking at the study overall: Samples came from the United States, Italy and Spain, spanning acute and convalescent COVID-19.

This clone was observed a single time. Authors' methods: Amplification with reference gene primers provided the estimates of nucleated cell counts. Profiling relied on immunoSEQ multiplex PCR, and the TCRdb table lists in-frame clones only, not all of them. That table furnishes V, J and clone size, whereas the DNA furnished D and trimming. The table shows some 220,000 clones, with 75% to 85% occurring only once. The CDR3 runs to 14 residues. Germline CDR1 is MDHEN and CDR2 is SYDVKM. Trimming pared 7 bases from V and 6 bases from J, leaving 17 bases between. Sequenced sample: peripheral blood. The rearrangement joins TRBV28 to TRBJ2-3; TRBD1 might be the D (6 bases). The clonotype was recovered from a young woman with COVID-19, enrolled during active disease. This chain's CDR3 is CASNQPGVYDTQYF. The CDR3 DNA is TGTGCCAGCAATCAGCCAGGGGTGTATGATACGCAGTATTTT.